This T cell receptor (beta chain) was documented in a study of cytomegalovirus exposure and HLA in healthy donors (dated by TCRdb to about 2017). For the wider study: A later analysis indicated that the 95 to 150 validation repertoires were generated on the platform also employed for the approximately 700 repertoires of the first cohort. The study was designed to test whether signatures of past pathogen exposure could be identified by cataloging public T cell receptors. Along with the roughly 670-subject first cohort, a separate validation cohort of over a hundred different subjects was used. To predict cytomegalovirus infection status, the study brought together high-throughput TCR immunosequencing, statistical association of individual TCRs with disease status, and machine learning. Study-wide conclusions, independent of this receptor: In vitro tests confirmed that a few of the cytomegalovirus-associated TCR beta chains recognize cytomegalovirus antigens. A later analysis lacked HLA typing for the validation cohort, so it scored co-occurrence in that cohort across all 130 or so repertoires. Most TCR sequences were seen in very few donors, while some public TCRs were found in many individuals. The study listed approximately 150 TCR beta chains as associated with cytomegalovirus. The authors suggested that the approach could potentially be generalized to other disease states and immunological phenotypes. Cytomegalovirus status was reported to be diagnosed by the classifier with high specificity and sensitivity in both the original and validation cohorts. A later analysis found that TCRs clustered in the first cohort also tended to co-occur in the approximately 120 validation repertoires, with approximately 93% of cluster scores above 0.

Its CDR3 holds 15 amino acids, cysteine through phenylalanine. The only DNA kept is the CDR3, 45 bases in frame from the first base. The germline V gene yields KGHSH for CDR1 and LQKENI for CDR2. The V and J ends are trimmed by 3 bases and 3 bases, leaving 12 bases between them. Libraries were constructed by the immunoSEQ multiplex PCR assay. Processing in the source paper ran as follows. To diagnose cytomegalovirus status from the catalog of TCR beta chain sequences, a statistical classification framework was built. TCRdb's version of the immuneACCESS table is confined to in-frame rearrangements and falls short of the full clone set. An unresolved V gene accounts for under half of the shortfall where checked; the remainder is of unknown origin. Clone size and V and J calls were adopted from that table, with D and trimming inferred from the DNA. The sample table lists 100,000 to 150,000 clones, about 96% of them with a count of one. 1.5% to 2% of the sample goes to the ten largest clones.

The donors belonged to the validation cohort of about 110 subjects, which was separate from the approximately 680-subject first cohort. In the case of this clone: No antigen is known for it. Base qualities are not at hand, and no much larger clone is one base apart.

The sequence is built from TRBV18 and TRBJ1-5; TRBD1 is a possible D gene, resting on 5 matching bases. The sequencing sample was made of PBMCs. The TCR comes from a man aged 18 to 29 in good health and CMV-seronegative. This receptor carries the CDR3 CASSPYGGDNQPQHF. The DNA sequence is TGTGCCAGCTCACCCTACGGGGGTGACAATCAGCCCCAGCATTTT. The full variable domain, completed from the reference TRBV18 and TRBJ1-5 proteins outside the CDR3, reads NAGVMQNPRHLVRRRGQEARLRCSPMKGHSHVYWYRQLPEEGLKFMVYLQKENIIDESGMPKERFSAEFPKEGPSILRIQQVVRGDSAAYFCASSPYGGDNQPQHFGDGTRLSIL.